A single T cell receptor (beta chain) is shown here with its context. Its specificity is not known. The TCRbeta library was prepared with unique molecular identifiers. TCRdb re-called the PCR reads through MiXCR, storing one row per CDR3 protein. This sample has 580,000 or so distinct CDR3 sequences; about 21% occur once, and the top ten carry 13% to 15%. The data were obtained in a study of T-cell reconstitution after alpha-beta-depleted transplantation in children. Study findings and constraints: T-cell numbers and diversity, one year after transplant, stemmed largely from T cells that were newly produced. As was reported, about two months after transplant, alpha-beta T cells came from several hundred expanded graft clones. The high TCRbeta diversity at day 60 in some patients came from surviving recipient T cells and thymic progenitors.

Losses at the gene ends were 1 base for V and 8 bases for J; bases not matched to a gene: 6. Per the germline V gene, CDR1 is DFQATT and CDR2 is SNEGSKA (reference sequence). The CDR3 sequence is 14 residues long. The source material was PBMCs, mostly from graft donor cells, sampled 360 days after TCRalphabeta/CD19-depleted stem cell transplant. The chain has TRBV20-1 and TRBJ2-1, with TRBD1 matching over 9 bases. The receptor was derived from a boy under two years old who had a stem cell transplant for acute myeloid leukemia, so the T cells may come from the graft donor. CDR3 amino acids: CSARARDRVDEQFF. In DNA, the CDR3 is TGCAGTGCTAGAGCCCGGGACAGGGTCGATGAGCAGTTCTTC.